Listed below are T cell receptor beta chains from one sample, sequenced in a study of Graves' ophthalmopathy and Graves' hyperthyroidism. TCRdb passed the multiplex PCR reads through MiXCR, listing each CDR3 protein once. The sample lists around 470,000 distinct CDR3 sequences, roughly 14% occurring once. What was sequenced was blood. These receptors were collected from a woman in her 30s with Graves' ophthalmopathy. CDR3s include the opening cysteine and the closing phenylalanine or tryptophan. Each record gives: V gene, J gene, clone size, D gene, CDR3 DNA, CDR3 protein. A D gene is named only where the DNA matches it firmly. Expanded clones get a size class; other rows say once, few or many, or leave the size out.

V: TRBV20-1
J: TRBJ2-7
size: many
D: NA
DNA: TGCAGTGCTCCGGCAGGTTCCTACGAGCAGTACTTC
CDR3: CSAPAGSYEQYF

V: TRBV12-3/TRBV12-4
J: TRBJ1-5
size: NA
D: TRBD1
DNA: TGTGCCAGTGGGGACACAGGGGGTCAGCCCCAGCATTTT
CDR3: CASGDTGGQPQHF

V: TRBV3-1
J: TRBJ1-3
size: NA
D: NA
DNA: TGTGCCAGCAGCATGGACGCTGGCTCTGGAAACACCATATATTTT
CDR3: CASSMDAGSGNTIYF

V: TRBV28
J: TRBJ2-2
size: NA
D: TRBD1
DNA: TGTGCCAGCAGTTCAGGACAGGGGGATCACGGGGAGCTGTTTTTT
CDR3: CASSSGQGDHGELFF

V: TRBV12-3/TRBV12-4
J: TRBJ1-2
size: many
D: TRBD1
DNA: TGTGCCAGCGGGTTGAATGTAGGACAGGGGGCCGGTGGCTACACCTTC
CDR3: CASGLNVGQGAGGYTF

V: TRBV28
J: TRBJ1-1
size: many
D: NA
DNA: TGTGCCAGCAGTGCGGGGTCGGGCACTGAAGCTTTCTTT
CDR3: CASSAGSGTEAFF

V: TRBV12-3/TRBV12-4
J: TRBJ1-2
size: many
D: TRBD1
DNA: TGTGCCAGCAGTAGATACCGGACAGGGGCCGACCACTATGGCTACACCTTC
CDR3: CASSRYRTGADHYGYTF

V: TRBV5-6
J: TRBJ2-7
size: many
D: TRBD1
DNA: TGTGCCAGCAGCTGGACAGGGGGGTACGAGCAGTACTTC
CDR3: CASSWTGGYEQYF

V: TRBV6-1
J: TRBJ1-2
size: NA
D: NA
DNA: TGTGCCAGCAGTGAATTGACGGACAGAAACTATGGCTACACCTTC
CDR3: CASSELTDRNYGYTF

V: TRBV4-1
J: TRBJ2-7
size: many
D: NA
DNA: TGCGCCAGCAGCCACGAGCCCAGTTACGAGCAGTACTTC
CDR3: CASSHEPSYEQYF

V: TRBV6-6
J: TRBJ2-6
size: many
D: NA
DNA: TGTGCCACCTGGATACAACCAGACCACTCTGGGGCCAACGTCCTGACTTTC
CDR3: CATWIQPDHSGANVLTF

V: TRBV12-3/TRBV12-4
J: TRBJ2-6
size: many
D: NA
DNA: TGTGCCAGCACCCACAGCTATCAGGGAGGTGGGGCCAACGTCCTGACTTTC
CDR3: CASTHSYQGGGANVLTF

V: TRBV6-5
J: TRBJ2-7
size: many
D: NA
DNA: TGTGCCAGCAGTTTCGATCCCCGCCTGGAGCAGTACTTC
CDR3: CASSFDPRLEQYF

V: TRBV4-1
J: TRBJ2-7
size: NA
D: TRBD1
DNA: TGCGCCAGCAGCCGGGGAGCCGGGACAGGGAAATACGAGCAGTACTTC
CDR3: CASSRGAGTGKYEQYF

V: TRBV3-1
J: TRBJ2-5
size: many
D: NA
DNA: TGTGCCAGCAGCCCCGTGCTTAGCGGAGAGACCCAGTACTTC
CDR3: CASSPVLSGETQYF

V: TRBV7-9
J: TRBJ2-5
size: many
D: NA
DNA: TGTGCCAGCATAAATCCTCGGGTGGGGATCGAGACCCAGTACTTC
CDR3: CASINPRVGIETQYF

V: TRBV2
J: TRBJ2-5
size: NA
D: TRBD2
DNA: TGTGCCAGCAGTGAACTGAGCCGAAGCGGGAGCACCCACTTC
CDR3: CASSELSRSGSTHF

V: TRBV12-3/TRBV12-4
J: TRBJ1-5
size: many
D: NA
DNA: TGTGCCAGCAGTTTGGGGAACCAGGGCATCGGGAATCAGCCCCAGCATTTT
CDR3: CASSLGNQGIGNQPQHF

V: TRBV6-1
J: TRBJ2-7
size: few
D: TRBD1
DNA: TGTGCCAGCACCCAGGGGGCCGAGCAGTACTTC
CDR3: CASTQGAEQYF

V: TRBV20-1
J: TRBJ2-2
size: many
D: TRBD2
DNA: TGCAGTGCACGACCCCCGGGACTAATCAACACCGGGGAGCTGTTTTTT
CDR3: CSARPPGLINTGELFF

V: TRBV6-1
J: TRBJ2-7
size: few
D: NA
DNA: TGTGCCAGCAGTGCACAGGGCCCCCTTGCTCCTAACGAGCAGTACTTC
CDR3: CASSAQGPLAPNEQYF

V: TRBV19
J: TRBJ2-5
size: many
D: NA
DNA: TGTGCCAGCGGAGCGGGTTTACTCCAAGAGACCCAGTACTTC
CDR3: CASGAGLLQETQYF

V: TRBV27
J: TRBJ2-2
size: many
D: TRBD2
DNA: TGTGCCAGCACCTCACTAGCGGGAGATACCGGGGAGCTGTTTTTT
CDR3: CASTSLAGDTGELFF

V: TRBV12-3/TRBV12-4
J: TRBJ1-1
size: once
D: NA
DNA: TGTGCCACTACCCCCGGGCCGGGGGCGAACACTGAAGCTTTCTTT
CDR3: CATTPGPGANTEAFF

V: TRBV4-3
J: TRBJ1-1
size: few
D: TRBD1
DNA: TGCGCCAGCAGCCAAGACAGGGGGCCTATCGCTGAAGCTTTCTTT
CDR3: CASSQDRGPIAEAFF

V: TRBV7-7
J: TRBJ2-5
size: many
D: TRBD1
DNA: TGTGCTAGCAGCTTAGAATGGGGACAGCAAGAGACCCAGTACTTC
CDR3: CASSLEWGQQETQYF

V: TRBV11-1
J: TRBJ1-2
size: many
D: NA
DNA: TGTGCCAGCAGCTTAGGGTCGGAGGGCAGGCCCCATGGCTACACCTTC
CDR3: CASSLGSEGRPHGYTF

V: TRBV9
J: TRBJ1-6
size: NA
D: NA
DNA: TGTGCCAGCAGCGTAGCGCATGGGGCTTCACCCCTCCACTTT
CDR3: CASSVAHGASPLHF

V: TRBV11-2
J: TRBJ2-7
size: many
D: NA
DNA: TGTGCCAGCAGCTCGAAATTTTCCTACGAGCAGTACTTC
CDR3: CASSSKFSYEQYF

V: TRBV11-1
J: TRBJ2-7
size: many
D: TRBD1
DNA: TGTGCCAGCAGCCCGGACAGGGAAGAAAGGTACTTC
CDR3: CASSPDREERYF

V: TRBV28
J: TRBJ1-5
size: many
D: TRBD1
DNA: TGTGCCAGCAGTGGACAGGGACCGGGATACAATCAGCCCCAGCATTTT
CDR3: CASSGQGPGYNQPQHF

V: TRBV28
J: TRBJ1-5
size: many
D: TRBD1
DNA: TGTGCCAGCAGTCCCCGACAGGGGTATCAGCCCCAGCATTTT
CDR3: CASSPRQGYQPQHF

V: TRBV28
J: TRBJ2-5
size: many
D: TRBD2
DNA: TGTGCCAGCAGCCCCAGCGGGAGGGGCCTAGAGACCCAGTACTTC
CDR3: CASSPSGRGLETQYF

V: TRBV7-2
J: TRBJ2-7
size: NA
D: NA
DNA: TGTGCCAGCAGCTTAGTTGACTCCTACGAGCAGTACTTC
CDR3: CASSLVDSYEQYF

V: TRBV29-1
J: TRBJ1-2
size: many
D: TRBD1
DNA: TGCAGCGGGGTGACAGGGCACGGCTACACCTTC
CDR3: CSGVTGHGYTF

V: TRBV6-1
J: TRBJ1-4
size: few
D: TRBD1
DNA: TGTGCCAGCAAACAGGGGGCTGGGGAAAAACTGTTTTTT
CDR3: CASKQGAGEKLFF

V: TRBV15
J: TRBJ2-2
size: many
D: NA
DNA: TGTGCCACCATTGAGCGGCCGACCGGGGAGCTGTTTTTT
CDR3: CATIERPTGELFF

V: TRBV6-1
J: TRBJ1-5
size: many
D: NA
DNA: TGTGCCAGCAGTGAAGGTGTCTATGGAGTGGGCAATCAGCCCCAGCATTTT
CDR3: CASSEGVYGVGNQPQHF

V: TRBV29-1
J: TRBJ1-1
size: many
D: NA
DNA: TGCAGCGTTGGGTCTGGGAACACTGAAGCTTTCTTT
CDR3: CSVGSGNTEAFF

V: TRBV5-1
J: TRBJ2-7
size: many
D: NA
DNA: TGCGCCAGCATGGACTCGCACTACGAGCAGTACTTC
CDR3: CASMDSHYEQYF

V: TRBV5-1
J: TRBJ2-2
size: few
D: NA
DNA: TGCGCCAGCAGTACGGGGGCTGGGGGTAACACCGGGGAGCTGTTTTTT
CDR3: CASSTGAGGNTGELFF

V: TRBV7-2
J: TRBJ1-5
size: many
D: TRBD1
DNA: TGTGCCAGCAGCCGACAGGGGGCAGGCAATCAGCCCCAGCATTTT
CDR3: CASSRQGAGNQPQHF

V: TRBV6-1
J: TRBJ1-2
size: many
D: NA
DNA: TGTGCCAGCAGAGGGGACGGGCGAAACTATGGCTACACCTTC
CDR3: CASRGDGRNYGYTF

V: TRBV12-3/TRBV12-4
J: TRBJ1-3
size: many
D: NA
DNA: TGTGCCAGCAAGGCACCCTCTGGAAACACCATATATTTT
CDR3: CASKAPSGNTIYF